The present TCR beta chain was sequenced within a study of blood T cell repertoires in COVID-19. Germline values: CDR1 SGHNT, CDR2 YYREEE (reference sequence). The CDR3 is made up of 16 amino acids. The ends were cut back, 4 bases at V and 6 bases at J, with 20 bases in the middle. This clone was seen a handful of times. This table comes from immunoSEQ multiplex PCR, and its TCRdb copy is limited to in-frame clones, with some not included. The sample gives approximately 300,000 clones, around 89% of which show up once; around 4.5% is in the top ten. The chain couples TRBV5-4 to TRBJ2-1; weak D call: TRBD2 (6 bases). The sample consisted of PBMCs or T cells enriched from blood (not recorded which). This sequence originates from a woman under 30 with acute COVID-19. The CDR3 sequence is CASSSYGTPMGNEQFF. CDR3 bases: TGTGCCAGCAGCAGTTACGGGACTCCGATGGGCAATGAGCAGTTCTTC.